This record covers a single T cell receptor (beta chain). Its antigen is not identified. This entry comes from a study of OX40 agonist ivuxolimab in advanced cancers. Study information: Six ivuxolimab dose levels, 0.01 to 10 mg/kg, were given intravenously every 2 weeks. Three patients had partial responses: one hepatocellular carcinoma, two cutaneous melanoma.

Per the germline V gene, CDR1 is SGHTA and CDR2 is FQGNSA. The V end was cut by 5 bases, the J end by 0 bases, with 11 bases between. CDR3 length: 16 residues. Study-wide findings and caveats: It was also the case that some nonresponders had low normalized T-cell clonal expansion. CD4+ and CD8+ T cells in blood underwent clonal expansion by week 6 at 0.1 to 3.0 mg/kg.

Some clones are missing from TCRdb's copy, which holds only in-frame ones; the method was immunoSEQ multiplex PCR. The table records tens of thousands of clones, roughly 87% of them present only once. This TCR was recovered from an adult with an advanced solid tumor such as melanoma, head and neck, liver or kidney cancer. The gene calls are TRBV7-2 and TRBJ2-6; D not certain. Source: CD4+ or CD8+ T cells sorted from blood, taken in a trial of the OX40 agonist ivuxolimab. This CDR3 reads CASSVRPFSGANVLTF. CDR3 DNA: TGTGCCAGCAGCGTCCGCCCTTTCTCTGGGGCCAACGTCCTGACTTTC.